This T cell receptor (beta chain) was captured by sequencing in a study of T cells in localized non-small cell lung cancer. General study results and limits: Heterogeneity remains possible because sequencing was limited to only one tumor region. There was higher T cell clonality in uninvolved adjacent lung than in tumor, and it was highest there. A median of 57 of the top 100 tumor clones appeared in adjacent lung, which was paired and uninvolved.

Germline-derived CDR1 and CDR2 are SEHNR and FQNEAQ (reference sequence). The CDR3 extends over 14 amino acids. Losses at the gene ends were 5 bases for V and 8 bases for J; bases not matched to a gene: 5. The table came from immunoSEQ multiplex PCR; TCRdb's copy has only in-frame clones and leaves some out. This table holds tens of thousands of clones, about nine tenths found once. Comments on this clone: Its antigen remains unidentified.

The TCR was taken from a woman aged 40-69 years with stage III lung adenocarcinoma. The specimen comprised peripheral blood mononuclear cells, sampled before any cancer treatment. V gene TRBV7-9 combines with J gene TRBJ1-6, with 8 bases fitting TRBD1. CDR3 loop: CASSPGQGDSPLHF. The CDR3 bases are TGTGCCAGCAGCCCAGGACAGGGTGATTCACCCCTCCACTTT.